This section outlines one TCR beta chain sequence together with its context. This receptor's antigen is unknown. Per-base quality was not reported, and no clone a single base away is much larger than it. The data were taken from a study of shared clonotypes between healthy human individuals (TCRdb year 2020). A note on the overall study: The cohort included three men and a couple of women between 18 and 49 years of age. For each donor, CD4 naive and CD4 memory were each run on three plates, CD8 naive on two plates, and CD8 memory on one plate. To estimate repertoire size and how much clonotype sharing occurs between individuals, the study deeply sequenced the blood TCR repertoires of several healthy adults. Different laboratories and diverse techniques were used to prepare libraries and sequence TCR repertoires, to increase sequencing depth and limit assay-specific biases. Leukapheresis yielded between about 0.85 and 10 billion PBMCs per donor. Summary of the overall study and its limitations: The genetic and exposure-history diversity represented was limited by the small number of donors. Naive subsets generally had larger estimated clonotype richness than memory subsets did. Approximately 4.8% of naive CD4, 3% to 3.5% of naive CD8, approximately 2.2% of memory CD4, and around 0.4% of memory CD8 clonotypes were shared across a few donors. Clonotypes shared by all four sorted-subset donors showed higher generation probabilities than non-shared clonotypes. Sampling was limited to blood, and TCR repertoires in tissue likely differ from TCR repertoires in blood. Based on pairwise subsampling, the degree of clonotype sharing among donors was expected to be affected by sequencing depth. Even with the large sequencing depth, rarefaction of the sorted-subset datasets indicated that sequencing was incomplete.

Based on the germline V gene, the CDR1 and CDR2 sequences are SGHTA and FQGNSA. V was cut back by 0 bases and J by 2 bases, leaving a gap of 8 bases between them. The CDR3 has 14 amino acids, counting the end cysteine and phenylalanine. Only CDR3 DNA is held: 42 bases, read in frame from base 1. Using the deep immunoSEQ assay, TCR CDR3 regions were amplified from genomic DNA by multiplex PCR. For each cell subset, the extracted genomic DNA was distributed evenly across all wells of several immunoSEQ 96-well plates, and each plate served as one replicate. For sorted subsets, each replicate PCR was loaded with about 0.2 ug genomic DNA, equivalent to approximately 27,000 T cell genomes. The purified libraries were quantified using a Qubit 3.0 fluorometer, sized with a Bioanalyzer 2100, and then quantified again using the KAPA Library Quantification kit. Each immunoSEQ 96-well plate was sequenced on its own single-read 150-cycle Illumina NextSeq 550 flow cell. The original pipeline was this. Because the immunoSEQ output included only junctional sequences and no quality scores, the filtering could not be the same as the filtering used for full-length reads. To assign V/J genes and CDR3, sequences were annotated using PyIR, a Python wrapper for IgBLAST v1.9, with IMGT germline references. Reads with weak V/J assignments (E-value above 1e-6), missing CDR3, stop codons, out-of-frame junctions, or ambiguous translated residues were removed. V3J clonotypes were defined as sequences sharing the same inferred V gene, J gene, and CDR3 amino acid sequence. The percentage overlap between two repertoires was calculated by dividing the number of shared unique clonotypes by the size of the smaller repertoire. RTK rarefaction, the Chao1 estimator, and Recon v2.1 estimates of unobserved clonotypes were used to assess repertoire richness. For all TCRbeta clonotypes obtained by the gDNA method from a handful of donors, generation probabilities were computed with OLGA. TCRdb's version of the immuneACCESS table is confined to in-frame rearrangements and falls short of the full clone set. An unresolved V gene accounts for under half of the shortfall where checked; the remainder is of unknown origin. Clone size and the V and J calls come from that table; the DNA yielded D and trimming. The table for this sample lists about 2,200,000 clones; approximately 94% of them were counted only once. The biggest ten clones account for more than 1.5% of the sample.

CD8 naive samples were obtained by positive selection for CCR7 among CD45RO-negative cells, yielding a CD45RA+CCR7+ population from which TemRA cells were excluded. Healthy HIV-negative adults with no recently reported acute infections or vaccinations were included as donors. Only Caucasian adults living in Nashville, Tennessee, USA were represented among the donors. Blood was obtained by leukapheresis, after which PBMCs were separated by Ficoll-Histopaque density gradient centrifugation and cryopreserved in liquid nitrogen vapor phase. Analytical flow cytometry was used to check the purity and quantity of each magnetically sorted T cell population. Genomic DNA was isolated from each sorted fraction and quantified by UV absorbance on a Nanodrop 2000c.

The rearrangement joined TRBV7-2 to TRBJ2-7; the D region is possibly TRBD1 or TRBD2, each matching across 5 bases. This clonotype originated in a man between 18 and 35 years old in good health. Some clones in this sample may be carry-over from other donors' samples. Specimen: naive CD8+ T cells from PBMCs. Explained via the paper, the cell subset or site label denotes: CD45RA+CCR7+. The sequenced DNA: TGTGCCAGCAGCTTAGCAGGGGAGCCCTACGAGCAGTACTTC. This encodes CASSLAGEPYEQYF.